This TCR beta chain is from a study of T cells in Graves' hyperthyroidism and ophthalmopathy. The overall study: Peripheral blood was collected at initial diagnosis, before any treatment.

It was RNA transcripts that yielded the amplified TCR beta CDR3 regions. Primed by the HTBI set, a first-round RT-PCR was run on the TCR CDR3. MiXCR was run by TCRdb on the multiplex PCR reads, yielding one entry per CDR3 protein. The profile shows over 700,000 distinct CDR3 sequences, roughly a third of them singletons. If no ophthalmopathy progression occurred within 18 months, Graves' hyperthyroidism was stable. The diagnostic basis comprised clinical symptoms, serum thyroxine and TRAb, thyroid ultrasound and orbital computed tomography. This clonotype was recorded many times. The clonotype comes from a middle-aged woman with Graves' hyperthyroidism. The sample consisted of blood.

CDR3 in amino acids: CSVVFPSSEQYF. The CDR3 coding sequence is TGCAGCGTTGTATTCCCGTCATCCGAGCAGTACTTC. The J gene is TRBJ2-7, the V gene TRBV29-1; D is ambiguous. The germline CDR1 and CDR2 sequences are SQVTM and ANQGSEA. The CDR3 is 12 residues long. V was pared by 4 bases and J by 6 bases, with 13 bases between.